These 4 T cell receptor beta chains were sequenced from one sample in a study of regulatory T cells in long-lasting Graves disease. Time point described: newly diagnosed GD, antithyroid drugs for less than 3 months. From PBMCs, RNA was extracted and then used to make the TCR library. Building the TCR beta libraries relied on iRepertoire HTBI primers, and CDR3 regions underwent Arm-PCR. TCRdb reprocessed the multiplex PCR reads with MiXCR, giving one entry per CDR3 protein. The repertoire includes approximately 270,000 distinct CDR3 sequences, about 17% of them detected once, and approximately 15% sits in the top ten. The same sample was also used in a study of T cells in Graves' hyperthyroidism and ophthalmopathy.

Sequencing was performed on peripheral blood mononuclear cells (PBMCs), taken at new diagnosis, from a patient treated with antithyroid drugs. All receptors come from a woman younger than 45 with Graves disease.

This clonotype was observed at least ten times. The CDR3 loop reads CASSLSRQTAQHF. The CDR3 region has the DNA TGTGCCAGCAGTTTATCGCGGCAGACGGCCCAGCATTTT. The chain has TRBV27 and TRBJ1-5; D remains unclear. CDR1 is MNHEY, CDR2 SMNVEV, per germline (reference sequence). This CDR3 is built from 13 residues. Deletions cut 0 bases from V and 11 bases from J, with 11 bases between.

This clonotype was counted a few times. The chain joins TRBV5-1 to TRBJ2-3; 8 bases agree with TRBD1. The J call is uncertain, as TRBJ2-5 better fits the DNA end. Per the germline V gene, CDR1 is SGHRS and CDR2 is YFSETQ. This CDR3 has 13 residues. The CDR3 reads CASSAGGREAQYF. The CDR3, as DNA: TGCGCCAGCAGTGCAGGGGGCAGGGAGGCCCAGTACTTC.

This clonotype was detected only a few times. The chain uses TRBV9 and TRBJ1-1, with D tentatively TRBD1 (6 bases). V was shortened by 4 bases and J by 6 bases, with 34 bases between the two germline ends. Germline CDR1 reads SGDLS; CDR2 reads YYNGEE. There are 20 residues in the CDR3. CDR3 sequence reads: CASSQWFRKGGGEIVAEAFF. Written as DNA, the CDR3 is TGTGCCAGCAGCCAGTGGTTTAGAAAGGGGGGGGGGGAAATTGTCGCTGAAGCTTTCTTT.

The chain carries TRBV20-1 and TRBJ2-5, with D perhaps TRBD1 (5 bases). The CDR3 runs to 14 residues. Trimming cost V 4 bases and J 5 bases, with 17 bases left between them. Looked up from germline, CDR1 is DFQATT and CDR2 is SNEGSKA (reference sequence). CDR3 region: CSATPPARAETQYF. The CDR3 DNA reads TGCAGTGCTACTCCGCCCGCCAGGGCCGAGACCCAGTACTTC.